The TCR beta chain described here comes from a study of neurological immune-mediated disorders. Study-wide findings and caveats: HTLV-1-associated myelopathy had the most TCR clonal expansion, while multiple sclerosis had the least, a level that fell below healthy controls.

Germline loops: CDR1 DFQATT, CDR2 SNEGSKA (reference sequence). Trimming left V 0 bases short and J 3 bases short, with 18 bases between. This CDR3 has 16 residues. This clonotype was seen at least ten times. Its antigen is still unknown. Synthesis of cDNA used 5'RACE (with 10-nucleotide random UMIs). Every sequencing run returned over 190 million TCR-beta sequences, which were derived from 15-18 subjects. Each CDR3 protein gets one entry after TCRdb re-called the 5' RACE reads with MiXCR. Of around 130,000 distinct CDR3 sequences in the sample, more than 2.5% were seen once. This chain connects TRBV20-1 to TRBJ2-7; D possibly corresponds to TRBD2 (5 bases). This receptor was taken from a woman aged 25 to 39 with multiple sclerosis. The sample comprised PBMCs. CDR3 sequence: CSARDSYGEKGYEQYF. CDR3 sequence (DNA): TGCAGTGCTAGAGATTCTTACGGGGAAAAGGGCTACGAGCAGTACTTC.